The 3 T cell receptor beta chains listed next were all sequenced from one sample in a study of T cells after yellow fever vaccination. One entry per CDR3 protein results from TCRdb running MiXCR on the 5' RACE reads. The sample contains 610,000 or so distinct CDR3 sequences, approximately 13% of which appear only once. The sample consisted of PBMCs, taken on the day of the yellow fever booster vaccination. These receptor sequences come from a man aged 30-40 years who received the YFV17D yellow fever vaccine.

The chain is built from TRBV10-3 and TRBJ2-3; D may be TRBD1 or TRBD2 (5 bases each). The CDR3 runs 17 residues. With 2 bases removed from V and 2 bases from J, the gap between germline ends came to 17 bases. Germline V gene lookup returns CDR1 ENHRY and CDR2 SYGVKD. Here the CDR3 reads CAISEAFPGAPTDTQYF. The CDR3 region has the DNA TGTGCCATCAGTGAGGCTTTTCCCGGGGCCCCCACAGATACGCAGTATTTT.

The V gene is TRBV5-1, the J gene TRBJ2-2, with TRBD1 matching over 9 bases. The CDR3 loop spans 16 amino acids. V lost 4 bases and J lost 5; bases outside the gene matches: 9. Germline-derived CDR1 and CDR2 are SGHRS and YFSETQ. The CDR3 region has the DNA TGCGCCAGCAGCCTGACCGGGACAGGGATAACCGGGGAGCTGTTTTTT. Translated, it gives CASSLTGTGITGELFF.

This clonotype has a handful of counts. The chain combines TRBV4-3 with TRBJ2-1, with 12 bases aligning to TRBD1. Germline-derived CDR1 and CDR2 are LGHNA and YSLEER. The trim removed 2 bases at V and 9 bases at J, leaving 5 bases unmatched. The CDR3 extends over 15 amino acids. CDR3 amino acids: CASSQPGQGASEQFF. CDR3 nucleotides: TGCGCCAGCAGCCAACCGGGACAGGGGGCTTCTGAGCAGTTCTTC.